This TCR beta chain came from a study of technical replicates of blood from a handful of donors (dated by TCRdb to 2017 to 2019). The germline V end is reduced by 4 bases and the J end by 0 bases; junction bases left unmatched: 11. As encoded in the germline V gene, CDR1 is MGHRA while CDR2 is YSYEKL. The CDR3, cysteine through phenylalanine, is 20 amino acids long. Only the CDR3 DNA is retained, 60 bases long and in frame from the first base. Preparation of the library involved the immunoSEQ multiplex PCR assay. In TCRdb, the immuneACCESS table is reduced to in-frame sequences with V and J assigned. These tables do not hold every clone; where another copy was compared, an unresolved V gene accounts for under half, and the others remain unexplained. The sample table shows over 60,000 clones, and around nine tenths are seen once. Around 4.4% of the sample belongs to the ten largest clones. In the case of this clone: This receptor's antigen is unknown. Base qualities are not provided; no much larger clone lies one nucleotide away.

Sequenced material: PBMCs. Rearrangement joined TRBV4-1 to TRBJ2-2; the central 13 bases match TRBD2. The origin of this receptor is a human donor in good health. Some clones in this sample may be carry-over from other donors' samples. The nucleotide sequence is TGCGCCAGCAGCCGTATGCCGGGACTAGCGGGGAGGTCGAACACCGGGGAGCTGTTTTTT. Translated, it reads CASSRMPGLAGRSNTGELFF.